This paragraph covers one T cell receptor beta chain sequence. Assay: immunoSEQ multiplex PCR; the TCRdb copy retains only in-frame clones and omits some. The top ten clones hold 1.8% of a sample with more than 200,000 clones, 70% to 85% of them seen once. Germline V gene lookup returns CDR1 SGHTS and CDR2 YDEGEE. CDR3 length: 15 amino acids. V was shortened by 0 bases and J by 6 bases, with 15 bases between the two germline ends. The source of the sample is a study of blood T cell repertoires in COVID-19. Study context: Acute-phase and convalescent COVID-19 samples originated in the United States, Italy and Spain. In each case, the material was cDNA or gDNA derived from T cells, B-cell-depleted T cells, or PBMCs.

Adults between about 18 and 95 years of age took part from 20 to 25 US areas. Each recovered donor of Cohort 3 presented with two negative PCRs, clearance, or symptom resolution. The gene calls are TRBV5-8 and TRBJ1-1, with a weak D call TRBD1 (5 bases). The source material was PBMCs or T cells enriched from blood (not recorded which). The receptor's source is a man in his sixties who had recovered from COVID-19. The CDR3 sequence is CASSLGGHSGAEAFF. CDR3 sequence (DNA): TGTGCCAGCAGCTTGGGAGGACATTCGGGCGCTGAAGCTTTCTTT.